The 21 T cell receptor beta chains reported below all come from one sample, sequenced in a study of tumor T cells in aggressive B-cell lymphoma. The data were produced by immunoSEQ multiplex PCR, yet TCRdb's version contains in-frame clones alone and is incomplete. The sample lists several thousand clones, approximately 78% occurring once. Sequences were obtained from tumor tissue. These receptors all stem from an adult with diffuse large B cell lymphoma.

Only a few counts were recorded for this clone. The chain is built from TRBV4-1 and TRBJ1-2; 7 bases align to TRBD1. Trimming at V came to 0 bases and at J to 4 bases, leaving 5 bases not matched to a gene. Germline V gives CDR1 MGHRA, CDR2 YSYEKL. The length of the CDR3 is 15 residues. CDR3 in DNA: TGCGCCAGCAGCCAAGATAAAGGGACAGCCTATGGCTACACCTTC. The encoded protein is CASSQDKGTAYGYTF.

The genes are TRBV7-2 and TRBJ2-7; 10 nucleotides agree with TRBD2. This CDR3 has 14 residues. Losses at the gene ends were 5 bases for V and 7 bases for J; bases not matched to a gene: 8. Germline V CDR1 and CDR2: SGHTA, FQGNSA. This chain's CDR3 is CASSLRLAGEEQYF. In nucleotides, the CDR3 is TGTGCCAGCAGCCTACGGCTAGCGGGAGAAGAGCAGTACTTC.

CDR3 in amino acids: CASSPRTSGSVEQYF. Written as DNA, the CDR3 is TGTGCCAGCAGTCCTCGGACTAGCGGGAGTGTGGAGCAGTACTTC. V usage is TRBV6-5 and J usage is TRBJ2-7; 13 bases map to TRBD2. With V trimmed by 5 bases and J by 7 bases, 8 bases remained unmatched. Germline CDR1 and CDR2: MNHEY and SVGAGI. The CDR3 spans 15 residues.

This clone was counted between two and nine times. The chain is built from TRBV5-4 and TRBJ1-2, with D tentatively TRBD1 (6 bases). Trimming shortened V by 1 base and J by 4 bases, and 11 bases separated the two germline ends. CDR3 length equals 14 residues. In germline, CDR1 is SGHNT, CDR2 YYREEE (reference sequence). CDR3 nucleotide sequence: TGTGCCAGCAGCTTGAGGGGGTCCCCCTATGGCTACACCTTC. Translated, it gives CASSLRGSPYGYTF.

For the CDR3, the DNA is TGTGCCAGCAGCTGGGGACAGGGAAACGAGCAGTACTTC. It yields the protein CASSWGQGNEQYF. This chain connects TRBV7-3 to TRBJ2-7; 9 positions agree with TRBD1. The CDR3 covers 13 residues. Trimming took 4 bases from V and 5 from J; bases not matched to a gene: 3. Germline loops: CDR1 SGHTA, CDR2 FQGTGA.

The chain joins TRBV7-2 to TRBJ2-6; TRBD2 matches at 7 bases. Germline CDR1 SGHTA, CDR2 FQGNSA. This CDR3 is built from 16 residues. V lost 5 bases, J lost 0 bases, and 4 bases stayed unmatched. The CDR3 reads CASSLGTNSGANVLTF. The CDR3 nucleotides are TGTGCCAGCAGCCTCGGGACTAACTCTGGGGCCAACGTCCTGACTTTC.

This clone was observed once. The chain joins TRBV7-9 to TRBJ1-1; tentative D call: TRBD1 (5 bases). In germline, CDR1 is SEHNR, CDR2 FQNEAQ (reference sequence). The CDR3 has 15 amino acids. With 6 bases removed from V and 5 bases from J, the gap between germline ends came to 19 bases. CDR3 region: CASSNFGDRGTEAFF. CDR3 DNA sequence: TGTGCCAGCAGTAATTTTGGGGACCGGGGGACTGAAGCTTTCTTT.

This chain links TRBV4-3 with TRBJ2-2; a possible D gene is TRBD1 (5 bases). Germline V gene data show CDR1 as LGHNA and CDR2 as YSLEER. The CDR3 extends over 16 amino acids. The germline V and J ends were trimmed by 0 bases and 2 bases, with 10 bases remaining between them. Written as DNA, the CDR3 is TGCGCCAGCAGCCAAGATCGACAGACCAACACCGGGGAGCTGTTTTTT. This encodes CASSQDRQTNTGELFF.

The chain carries TRBV6-5 and TRBJ2-1; D may be TRBD1 (5 bases). V was clipped by 0 bases and J by 8 bases, with 17 bases between them. CDR1 is MNHEY, CDR2 SVGAGI, per germline. CDR3 length: 16 amino acids. CDR3 coding DNA: TGTGCCAGCAGTTACTCGTGGAGACAGTTTGGCGATGAGCAGTTCTTC. This sequence encodes CASSYSWRQFGDEQFF.

In this sample, this clone turned up a few times. V and J are TRBV7-2 and TRBJ2-3; 8 bases agree with TRBD2. CDR1 is SGHTA and CDR2 is FQGNSA in the germline V gene. V lost 2 bases, J lost 2 bases, and 6 bases stayed unmatched. The CDR3 spans 16 residues. CDR3 residues: CASSLWPSGYTDTQYF. CDR3 coding DNA: TGTGCCAGCAGCTTATGGCCTAGCGGGTACACAGATACGCAGTATTTT.

The chain is built from TRBV4-1 and TRBJ2-5; 10 bases line up with TRBD1. Germline values: CDR1 MGHRA, CDR2 YSYEKL. This CDR3 region has 18 residues. V shed 4 bases, J shed 4 bases, and the junction held 15 bases outside the gene matches. The CDR3 sequence: CASSLKAPATGGAETQYF. The CDR3 DNA reads TGCGCCAGCAGCCTCAAAGCCCCGGCGACAGGGGGCGCAGAGACCCAGTACTTC.

The chain joins TRBV5-1 to TRBJ2-2; D is unresolved. CDR3 size: 15 residues. Trimming cost V 0 bases and J 2 bases, with 8 bases left between them. CDR1 and CDR2 (germline): SGHRS, YFSETQ. The CDR3 is CASSLGVTNTGELFF. The CDR3 DNA reads TGCGCCAGCAGCTTGGGTGTGACAAACACCGGGGAGCTGTTTTTT.

The V call is TRBV4-3, the J call TRBJ1-3; D remains ambiguous. The length of the CDR3 is 13 residues. The V and J ends lost 0 bases and 4 bases respectively, with 4 bases between them. The germline V gene has CDR1 LGHNA and CDR2 YSLEER. The CDR3 here is CASSQDLGNTIYF. In DNA form, the CDR3 reads TGCGCCAGCAGCCAAGATCTGGGAAACACCATATATTTT.

The chain uses TRBV5-1 and TRBJ1-2, with TRBD1 matching 10 bases. Germline CDR1 SGHRS, CDR2 YFSETQ. The CDR3 spans 14 residues. The trim removed 2 bases at V and 8 bases at J, leaving 6 bases unmatched. CDR3 protein: CASSFSGTGDGYTF. CDR3 sequence (DNA): TGCGCCAGCAGCTTTTCCGGGACAGGGGACGGCTACACCTTC. The variable domain in full, completed from reference TRBV5-1 and TRBJ1-2, reads KAGVTQTPRYLIKTRGQQVTLSCSPISGHRSVSWYQQTPGQGLQFLFEYFSETQRNKGNFPGRFSGRQFSNSRSEMNVSTLELGDSALYLCASSFSGTGDGYTFGSGTRLTVV.

This chain connects TRBV6-5 to TRBJ1-5; D is possibly TRBD1 (5 bases). The CDR3 contains 15 residues. CDR1 and CDR2 from the germline V gene are MNHEY and SVGAGI. Trimming cost V 0 bases and J 1 base, with 7 bases left between them. In DNA, the CDR3 is TGTGCCAGCAGTTACTCGCGGGGGAGCAATCAGCCCCAGCATTTT. Translating it yields CASSYSRGSNQPQHF.

The chain combines TRBV2 with TRBJ2-7, with 11 bases aligning to TRBD2. With V trimmed by 6 bases and J by 3 bases, 13 bases remained unmatched. This CDR3 is built from 17 residues. Germline V lookup: CDR1 SNHLY, CDR2 FYNNEI. This chain's CDR3 is CASRDTLAGGTYYEQYV. As DNA, the CDR3 is TGTGCCAGCAGAGATACCCTAGCGGGGGGAACTTACTACGAGCAGTACGTC.

The CDR3 DNA sequence: TGCGCCAGCAGTGGTCTCCGGGACAGCCCGAGGAGCTCCTACGAGCAGTACGTC. Translated, it gives CASSGLRDSPRSSYEQYV. The chain joins TRBV10-2 to TRBJ2-7; TRBD1 matches at 7 bases. Germline V gene lookup returns CDR1 WSHSY and CDR2 SAAADI. After removal of 4 bases from V and 0 bases from J, the junction contained 15 bases not matched to a gene. The CDR3 covers 18 residues.

This chain connects TRBV30 to TRBJ1-1, with D possibly TRBD1 on 5 matching bases. V lost 0 bases and J lost 7, with 15 bases in between. The CDR3 runs to 14 residues. The germline gives CDR1 GTSNPN, CDR2 SVGIG (reference sequence). CDR3 sequence (DNA): TGTGCCTGGAGTGTATCGGGGGGGTCGGATGAAGCTTTCTTT. Its protein product is CAWSVSGGSDEAFF.

This rearrangement joins TRBV4-1 to TRBJ2-3, with D possibly matching TRBD2 (6 bases). V was pared by 4 bases and J by 2 bases, with 16 bases between. Per the germline V gene, CDR1 is MGHRA and CDR2 is YSYEKL. The CDR3 totals 16 residues. CDR3 in amino acids: CASSPRGGADTDTQYF. CDR3 bases: TGCGCCAGCAGCCCCCGCGGAGGGGCGGACACAGATACGCAGTATTTT.

This chain links TRBV19 with TRBJ1-1, with D perhaps TRBD1 (6 bases). V lost 5 bases to trimming and J lost 0 bases, with 16 bases between them. CDR1 is LNHDA and CDR2 is SQIVND in the germline V gene (reference sequence). This CDR3 is 16 amino acids long. The DNA of the CDR3 is TGTGCCAGTAGTCTTCCCGGGACAATCATGAACACTGAAGCTTTCTTT. It codes for CASSLPGTIMNTEAFF.

The genes are TRBV27 and TRBJ2-1; TRBD2 matches at 10 bases. Germline V gene sequence: CDR1 MNHEY, CDR2 SMNVEV (reference sequence). Unmatched junction bases numbered 5, after V lost 0 bases and J lost 6 bases. There are 16 residues in the CDR3. For the CDR3, the DNA is TGTGCCAGCAGTTTATCCGAACTAGCGGGGTCCAATGAGCAGTTCTTC. Amino acids: CASSLSELAGSNEQFF.